Listed below are T cell receptor beta chains from one sample, sequenced in a study of T cells in Graves' hyperthyroidism and ophthalmopathy. TCRdb passed the multiplex PCR reads through MiXCR, listing each CDR3 protein once. The sample comprises roughly 510,000 distinct CDR3 sequences, around 50% of which are singletons, and about 40% rests with the top ten. Material for sequencing was peripheral blood or thyroid tissue (not recorded which). The source is an adult woman with Graves' disease, either hyperthyroidism or ophthalmopathy (not recorded which). Both conserved end residues are part of each CDR3. A D gene is named only where the DNA matches it firmly. Size values are once, few and many counts, or a class for expanded clones, and some rows have none.

TGTGCCAGCAGCGTCAATCCTAGCGGAGGCTACACCTTC | CASSVNPSGGYTF | . | TRBV9 | . | TRBJ1-2
TGTGCCAGCAGCTTAGGGACCTATACCTACGAGCAGTACTTC | CASSLGTYTYEQYF | . | TRBV11-2 | . | TRBJ2-7
TGTGCCATCAGTGAGAAAGGGGGCGGGAACTATGGCTACACCTTC | CAISEKGGGNYGYTF | TRBD1 | TRBV10-3 | many | TRBJ1-2
TGTGCCATCAGTGAGGGCCCAACGGGGAGGGAGACCCAGTACTTC | CAISEGPTGRETQYF | . | TRBV10-3 | . | TRBJ2-5
TGTGCCAGCAGCTTAATCGCGGGAGCGGGAGATACGCAGTATTTT | CASSLIAGAGDTQYF | TRBD2 | TRBV7-3 | . | TRBJ2-3
TGTGCCAGCAGCTCACCCGGTGGGACCTATGGCTACACCTTC | CASSSPGGTYGYTF | . | TRBV7-2 | . | TRBJ1-2
TGTGCCAGCAGCTACCACACCGGGGACGCGGGGGCGAACACCGGGGAGCTGTTTTTT | CASSYHTGDAGANTGELFF | TRBD2 | TRBV2 | . | TRBJ2-2
TGTGCCAGCAGTGGGGGGACGGTCGTACTCTACGAGCAGTACTTC | CASSGGTVVLYEQYF | . | TRBV6-2/TRBV6-3 | . | TRBJ2-7
TGTGCCAGCAGGGACAGGGGTTCGAGCAATCAGCCCCAGCATTTT | CASRDRGSSNQPQHF | TRBD1 | TRBV6-1 | many | TRBJ1-5
TGTGCCAGCAGTTTTGGGACGGCCACTGAAGCTTTCTTT | CASSFGTATEAFF | . | TRBV7-3 | few | TRBJ1-1
TGTGCCAGCAGCCCCCCACCCGCTGGCTACACCTTC | CASSPPPAGYTF | . | TRBV12-3/TRBV12-4 | few | TRBJ1-2
TGTGCCAGCAGTTACGGGACATGGGATTCACCCCTCCACTTT | CASSYGTWDSPLHF | . | TRBV7-2 | once | TRBJ1-6
TGCGCCAGCAGCTTTGCCCCATCCGGGAACACTGAAGCTTTCTTT | CASSFAPSGNTEAFF | . | TRBV5-1 | . | TRBJ1-1
TGTGCCAGCAGAGAGTACAATAATTCACCCCTCCACTTT | CASREYNNSPLHF | . | TRBV7-2 | . | TRBJ1-6
TGTGCCAGCAGCTTGCGGGACTTTCGACACTCTGGGGCCAACGTCCTGACTTTC | CASSLRDFRHSGANVLTF | . | TRBV5-4 | many | TRBJ2-6
TGTGCCACCAGCAGAGATCTTTCCTACGAGCAGTACTTC | CATSRDLSYEQYF | . | TRBV15 | few | TRBJ2-7
TGCAGCGTTGAAGGTAGCGGGGAAGGGGATGAGCAGTTCTTC | CSVEGSGEGDEQFF | TRBD2 | TRBV29-1 | few | TRBJ2-1
TGTGCCAGCAGCTTAGGAAGGATGAACACCGGGGAGCTGTTTTTT | CASSLGRMNTGELFF | . | TRBV11-2 | . | TRBJ2-2
TGCAGCGTTGTAGGGCAGGAGAACACTGAAGCTTTCTTT | CSVVGQENTEAFF | . | TRBV29-1 | many | TRBJ1-1
TGTGCCAGCAGCCCTAGGGACACCAGCTATGGCTACACCTTC | CASSPRDTSYGYTF | . | TRBV9 | . | TRBJ1-2
TGTGCCAGCAGGAGAGACGGCTCGGATCAGCCCCAGCATTTT | CASRRDGSDQPQHF | . | TRBV2 | . | TRBJ1-5
TGTGCCAGCAGCAGCGACAGGATCCAGCCCCAGCATTTT | CASSSDRIQPQHF | . | TRBV7-2 | . | TRBJ1-5
TGTGCCAGCAGCCCTTATTCACCCCTCCACTTT | CASSPYSPLHF | . | TRBV14 | once | TRBJ1-6
TGTGCCAGCAGTCCAACCGGGACGGGGTACGAGCAGTACTTC | CASSPTGTGYEQYF | . | TRBV7-2 | many | TRBJ2-7
TGTGCCAGCAGCTTACGACACACCGGGGAGCTGTTTTTT | CASSLRHTGELFF | . | TRBV7-9 | . | TRBJ2-2
TGCAGTGTTACAGGCGCCGGGACGGTTCTCTATGGCTACACCTTC | CSVTGAGTVLYGYTF | . | TRBV20-1 | . | TRBJ1-2
TGCGCCAGCAGCCAAGAGAGTCGGGGTGGAACTGAAGCTTTCTTT | CASSQESRGGTEAFF | . | TRBV4-1 | many | TRBJ1-1
TGTGCCAGCAGCCAAGTGGCGAGGGGGGTCTCTTCACCCCTCCACTTT | CASSQVARGVSSPLHF | . | TRBV14 | . | TRBJ1-6